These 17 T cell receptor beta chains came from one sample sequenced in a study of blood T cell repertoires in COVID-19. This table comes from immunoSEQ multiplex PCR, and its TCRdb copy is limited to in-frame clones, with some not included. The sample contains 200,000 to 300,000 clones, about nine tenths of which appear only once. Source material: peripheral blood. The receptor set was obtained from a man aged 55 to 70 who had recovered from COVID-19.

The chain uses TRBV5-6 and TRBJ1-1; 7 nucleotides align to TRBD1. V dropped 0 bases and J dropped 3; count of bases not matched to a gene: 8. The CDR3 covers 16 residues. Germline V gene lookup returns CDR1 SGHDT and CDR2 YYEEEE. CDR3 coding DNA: TGTGCCAGCAGCTTGGGACAGGGAGTGGGGGACACTGAAGCTTTCTTT. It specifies CASSLGQGVGDTEAFF.

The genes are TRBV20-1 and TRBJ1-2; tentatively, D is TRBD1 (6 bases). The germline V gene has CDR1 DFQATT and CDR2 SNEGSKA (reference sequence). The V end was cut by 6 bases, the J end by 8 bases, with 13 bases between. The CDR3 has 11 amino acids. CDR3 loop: CSAKRGSGYTF. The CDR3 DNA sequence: TGCAGTGCGAAAAGGGGGAGCGGCTACACCTTC.

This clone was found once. The CDR3 loop reads CASSIGGADGELFF. CDR3 coding DNA: TGTGCCAGTAGTATTGGGGGGGCGGACGGGGAGCTGTTTTTT. The chain carries TRBV19 and TRBJ2-2, with D possibly TRBD2 on 7 matching bases. This CDR3 is 14 amino acids long. In germline, CDR1 is LNHDA, CDR2 SQIVND (reference sequence). V was shortened by 3 bases and J by 7 bases, with 12 bases between the two germline ends.

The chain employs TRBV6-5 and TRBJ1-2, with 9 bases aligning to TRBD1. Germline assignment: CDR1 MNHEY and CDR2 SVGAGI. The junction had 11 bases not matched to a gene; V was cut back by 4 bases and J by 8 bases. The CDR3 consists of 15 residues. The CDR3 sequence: CASSSGDRVGSGYTF. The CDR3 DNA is TGTGCCAGCAGTTCAGGGGACAGGGTGGGTAGCGGCTACACCTTC.

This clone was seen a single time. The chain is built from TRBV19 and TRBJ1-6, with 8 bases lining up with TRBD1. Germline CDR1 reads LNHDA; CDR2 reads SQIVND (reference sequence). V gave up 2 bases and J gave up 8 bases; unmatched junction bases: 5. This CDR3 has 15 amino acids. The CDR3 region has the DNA TGTGCCAGTAGTATAAATGCAGGGGGCCATTCACCCCTCCACTTT. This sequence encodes CASSINAGGHSPLHF.

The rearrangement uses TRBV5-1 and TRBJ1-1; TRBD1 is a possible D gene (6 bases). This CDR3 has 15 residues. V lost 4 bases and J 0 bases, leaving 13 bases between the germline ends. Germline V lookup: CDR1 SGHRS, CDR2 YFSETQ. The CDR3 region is CASSLFGTLNTEAFF. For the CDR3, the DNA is TGCGCCAGCAGCCTATTTGGGACATTGAACACTGAAGCTTTCTTT.

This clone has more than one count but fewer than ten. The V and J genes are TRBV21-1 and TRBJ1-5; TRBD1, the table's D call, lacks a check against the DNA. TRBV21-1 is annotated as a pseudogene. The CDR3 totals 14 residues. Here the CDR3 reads CASIPDRVYQPQHF. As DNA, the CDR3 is TGTGCCAGCATCCCGGACAGAGTTTATCAGCCCCAGCATTTT.

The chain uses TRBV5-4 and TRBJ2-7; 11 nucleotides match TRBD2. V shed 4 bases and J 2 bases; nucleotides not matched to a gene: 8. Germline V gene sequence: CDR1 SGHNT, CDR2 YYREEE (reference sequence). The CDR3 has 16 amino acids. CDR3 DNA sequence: TGTGCCAGCAGCCAGACTAGCGGGGACCCTACCTACGAGCAGTACTTC. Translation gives CASSQTSGDPTYEQYF.

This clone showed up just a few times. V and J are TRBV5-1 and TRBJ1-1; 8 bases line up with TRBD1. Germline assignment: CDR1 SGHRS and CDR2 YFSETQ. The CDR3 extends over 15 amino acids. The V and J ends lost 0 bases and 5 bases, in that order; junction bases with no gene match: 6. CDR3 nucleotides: TGCGCCAGCAGCTTGGGTGGCAGGGGGCTGACTGAAGCTTTCTTT. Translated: CASSLGGRGLTEAFF.

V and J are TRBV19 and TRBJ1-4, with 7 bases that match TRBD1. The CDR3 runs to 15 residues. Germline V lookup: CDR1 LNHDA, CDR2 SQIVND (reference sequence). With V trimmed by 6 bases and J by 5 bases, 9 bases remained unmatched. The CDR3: CASSLGGSLNEKLFF. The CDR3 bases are TGTGCCAGTAGCTTAGGGGGCAGCTTAAATGAAAAACTGTTTTTT.

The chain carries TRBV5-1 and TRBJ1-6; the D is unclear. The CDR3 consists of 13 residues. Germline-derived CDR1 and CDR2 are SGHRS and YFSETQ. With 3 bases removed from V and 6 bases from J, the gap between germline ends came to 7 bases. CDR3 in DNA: TGCGCCAGCAGCTCCTATCCTAATTCACCCCTCCACTTT. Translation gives CASSSYPNSPLHF.

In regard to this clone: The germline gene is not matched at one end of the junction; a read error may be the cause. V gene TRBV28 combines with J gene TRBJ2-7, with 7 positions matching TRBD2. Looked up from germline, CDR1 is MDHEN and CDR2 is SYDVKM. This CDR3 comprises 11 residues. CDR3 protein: CASRGGTEFSF. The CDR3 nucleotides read TGTGCCAGCAGGGGAGGGACGGAGTTTTCATTC.

CDR3 sequence (DNA): TGTGCCAGCAGCTTCATGCAGGGAGGGGTAGAGACCCAGTACTTC. Its translation: CASSFMQGGVETQYF. The V and J genes are TRBV11-2 and TRBJ2-5; 7 positions match TRBD2. Germline V gives CDR1 SGHAT, CDR2 FQNNGV. CDR3 length equals 15 residues. J was trimmed by 4 bases and V by 3 bases; bases with no gene match: 8.

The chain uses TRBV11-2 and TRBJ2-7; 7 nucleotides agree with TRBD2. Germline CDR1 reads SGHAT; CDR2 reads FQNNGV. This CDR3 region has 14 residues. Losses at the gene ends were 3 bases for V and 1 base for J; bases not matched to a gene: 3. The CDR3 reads CASSLGGISYEQYF. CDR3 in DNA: TGTGCCAGCAGCTTGGGAGGGATATCCTACGAGCAGTACTTC.

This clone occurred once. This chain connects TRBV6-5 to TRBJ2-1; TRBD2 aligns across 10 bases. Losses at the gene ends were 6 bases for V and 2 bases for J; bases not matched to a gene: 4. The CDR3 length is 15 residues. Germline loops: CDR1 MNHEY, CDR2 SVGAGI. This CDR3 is CASRTSGGAYNEQFF. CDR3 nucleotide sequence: TGTGCCAGCAGAACCAGCGGGGGGGCCTACAATGAGCAGTTCTTC.

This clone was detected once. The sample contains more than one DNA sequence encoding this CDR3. The CDR3 DNA reads TGTGCCAGCTCACCCGGTCTGCAAGAGACCCAGTACTTC. Residues: CASSPGLQETQYF. The chain employs TRBV18 and TRBJ2-5; no definite D call. This CDR3 is built from 13 residues. V lost 3 bases, J lost 2 bases, and 7 bases lay in between. Germline CDR1 is KGHSH and CDR2 is LQKENI. The variable domain in full, completed from reference TRBV18 and TRBJ2-5, reads NAGVMQNPRHLVRRRGQEARLRCSPMKGHSHVYWYRQLPEEGLKFMVYLQKENIIDESGMPKERFSAEFPKEGPSILRIQQVVRGDSAAYFCASSPGLQETQYFGPGTRLLVL.

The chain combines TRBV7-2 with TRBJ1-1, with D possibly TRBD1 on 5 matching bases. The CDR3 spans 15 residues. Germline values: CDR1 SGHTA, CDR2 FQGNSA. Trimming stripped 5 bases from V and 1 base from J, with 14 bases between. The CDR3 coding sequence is TGTGCCAGCAGCAAAGAGTCGACAGAGAACACTGAAGCTTTCTTT. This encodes CASSKESTENTEAFF.